This TCR beta chain was captured in a study of T cells in localized non-small cell lung cancer (dated by TCRdb to 2019 to 2021). Context from the whole study: Comparing tumors with uninvolved tumor-adjacent lungs, the study looked at the T cell repertoires of approximately 250 patients with early-stage NSCLC. A mean age of approximately 66 years was recorded for the NSCLC patients, of whom roughly 130 were male and some 99 were female. The cohort comprised around 240 treatment-naïve NSCLC patients with resected, localized lung tumors.

At diagnosis, peripheral blood, uninvolved tumor-adjacent lung and tumor were collected and stored as a combination of fresh-frozen and FFPE material. For TCR repertoire profiling, blood samples were analyzed as peripheral blood mononuclear cells. TCR beta CDR3 regions were sequenced from DNA using the immunoSEQ Assay. As for how the authors treated the data: T cell density was computed as TCR beta template counts normalized to usable DNA estimated by amplifying housekeeping genes. The preseqR package was used to estimate richness by extrapolating to 400,000 templates for PBMC samples and to 120,000 templates for tissue samples. Clonality was defined as one minus Pielou's evenness. Tissue-enriched TCRs were identified through differential abundance testing performed on productive amino-acid clonotypes, with a minimum total count of 5 and an alpha of 0.1. The Jaccard Index and the Morisita Overlap Index were used to measure how much the repertoires overlapped between compartments. TCR beta CDR3s were clustered by GLIPH together with public tetramer-defined viral CDR3s, and at least three viral sequences plus V-gene enrichment were required for viral motifs. As stored in TCRdb, this immuneACCESS dataset retains in-frame rearrangements with V and J assigned. A fraction of the clones does not appear; measured against another copy, unresolved V genes explain less than half of the discrepancy, and the remainder lacks a known reason. V, J and clone size are those of that table, while D and trimming were read from the DNA. The sample table lists 39,000 or so clones, about 80% of them with a count of one. The ten largest make up 7% to 8.5% of the sample.

What the study reported, not specific to this receptor: Because the study design was exploratory, TCR variables were selected using unadjusted p-values without false-discovery rate correction. Longer overall survival was associated with higher blood T cell density, whereas shorter survival was associated with higher adjacent-lung clonality. A median of about 50 of the top 100 tumor clones turned up in the paired uninvolved adjacent lung, and some 27 of those clones also ranked among the top 100 of that same adjacent lung. Multi-region tumor sequencing was not performed, so intratumor heterogeneity could not be excluded. The highest T cell clonality was observed in uninvolved tumor-adjacent lung, where clonality exceeded that of tumor, suggesting that antigenic responses were more focused in uninvolved tumor-adjacent lung.

Concerning this clone itself: There is no known antigen for this receptor. No base quality information exists; no much larger clone differs at one position.

The input for sequencing was PBMCs, taken before any cancer treatment. The origin of this receptor is a man aged 40-75 years with stage II lung adenocarcinoma.

The bases are TGTGCCAGCAGTGTTTTACAGGGCAACACCGGGGAGCTGTTTTTT. Its protein product is CASSVLQGNTGELFF. The chain is encoded by TRBV6-1 joined to TRBJ2-2; a tentative D call is TRBD1 (6 bases match). Including cysteine and phenylalanine, the CDR3 has 15 amino acids. Left in the record is the CDR3 DNA by itself, 45 bases read in frame from the first base. V gives up 4 bases and J gives up 2 bases, and the segment between their germline ends measures 11 bases. The germline V gene supplies CDR1 MNHNS and CDR2 SASEGT.